These 32 T cell receptor beta chains were all obtained from the same sample, sequenced in a study of T cells in Graves' hyperthyroidism and ophthalmopathy (dated by TCRdb to the late 2010s). Library creation used multiplex PCR. Instrument used: Illumina HiSeq 2000. The TCR beta CDR3 regions were amplified from RNA transcripts. For the first round of RT-PCR on the TCR CDR3, the HTBI primer set was used together with the Qiagen OneStep RT-PCR kit. TCRdb cleaned the public reads at Q25 with fastp, built clones with MiXCR and kept in-frame beta chains. Identical CDR3 proteins give one entry, which carries the most common genes and DNA. For this sample the table gives under 400,000 distinct CDR3 sequences, of which about a sixth were detected only once. In total, the top ten clones hold about 27% of the sample. The specimen sequenced was blood. These TCRs come from a young woman with Graves' hyperthyroidism that later progressed to Graves' ophthalmopathy.

On this clonotype: Being one base from a much bigger clone, this may be a read error. V is TRBV7-9 and J is TRBJ2-3, with 9 nucleotides matching TRBD2. Germline CDR1 SEHNR, CDR2 FQNEAQ (reference sequence). CDR3 length equals 15 residues. The CDR3 DNA sequence: TGTGCCAGCAGCTTAGTCCTAGCGGGACACAATACGCGGTATTTT. Amino acid sequence: CASSLVLAGHNTRYF.

This clonotype has more than one count but fewer than ten. V gene TRBV20-1 combines with J gene TRBJ1-5; D not certain. There are 12 residues in the CDR3. Germline assignment: CDR1 DFQATT and CDR2 SNEGSKA (reference sequence). V shed 7 bases and J shed 6 bases, with 13 bases lying between them. The CDR3: CSGSWGFQPQHF. CDR3 coding DNA: TGCAGTGGTTCGTGGGGTTTTCAGCCCCAGCATTTT.

There are many counts of this clonotype. The chain links TRBV5-1 to TRBJ2-1; TRBD1 matches at 7 bases. V lost 0 bases, J lost 3 bases, and 6 bases stayed unmatched. The CDR3 covers 16 residues. Germline V gene sequence: CDR1 SGHRS, CDR2 YFSETQ. The chain's CDR3 is CASSLGQGLGYNEQFF. Written as DNA, the CDR3 is TGCGCCAGCAGCTTGGGACAGGGTTTGGGCTACAATGAGCAGTTCTTC.

Many counts were recorded for this clonotype. The rearrangement links TRBV6-1 to TRBJ2-3; 9 bases line up with TRBD2. Germline V CDR1 and CDR2: MNHNS, SASEGT. This CDR3 contains 13 residues. Trimming cost V 8 bases and J 4 bases; bases outside gene matches: 4. The CDR3 nucleotides read TGTGCCAGCGGTAGCGGGAGTGCAGATACGCAGTATTTT. It translates to CASGSGSADTQYF.

The chain uses TRBV4-1 and TRBJ2-7; a weak D match, TRBD2 (6 bases). Trimming shortened V by 4 bases and J by 2 bases, and 15 bases separated the two germline ends. The length of the CDR3 is 15 residues. CDR1 and CDR2 (germline): MGHRA, YSYEKL. The CDR3 is CASSPLGLLTYEQYF. The CDR3 bases are TGCGCCAGCAGCCCTTTGGGACTTCTTACCTACGAGCAGTACTTC.

This chain uses TRBV28 with TRBJ2-3; D assignment may be TRBD1 or TRBD2 (5 bases each). CDR3 length equals 14 residues. Germline V gene data show CDR1 as MDHEN and CDR2 as SYDVKM. V lost 7 bases, J lost 4 bases, and 15 bases lay in between. The CDR3 spells CASNPGARPDTQYF. In DNA, the CDR3 is TGTGCCAGCAACCCCGGGGCCCGCCCAGATACGCAGTATTTT. The variable domain in full, completed from reference TRBV28 and TRBJ2-3, reads DVKVTQSSRYLVKRTGEKVFLECVQDMDHENMFWYRQDPGLGLRLIYFSYDVKMKEKGDIPEGYSVSREKKERFSLILESASTNQTSMYLCASNPGARPDTQYFGPGTRLTVL.

This clonotype has only a few counts. The genes are TRBV6-1 and TRBJ1-1, with D hard to call. The V end was cut by 0 bases, the J end by 10 bases, with 3 bases between. Germline CDR1 and CDR2: MNHNS and SASEGT. The CDR3 has 10 residues. The CDR3 DNA reads TGTGCCAGCAGTGAAGCCTCAGCTTTCTTT. Residues: CASSEASAFF.

Turning to this clonotype: A single base separates this from a much larger clone, so it may be a read error. This chain links TRBV18 with TRBJ2-4; no clear D. Germline values: CDR1 KGHSH, CDR2 LQKENI. V lost 4 bases and J 0 bases, leaving 7 bases between the germline ends. The CDR3 length is 14 residues. The CDR3 loop is CASSLGAAKNIQYF. DNA of the CDR3: TGTGCCAGCTCACTAGGCGCAGCCAAAAACATTCAGTACTTC.

The CDR3 bases are TGTGCCACCAGTGATACCGGACCGAGCTACGAGCAGTACTTC. Translation: CATSDTGPSYEQYF. This chain uses TRBV24-1 with TRBJ2-7; D gene ambiguous. V was clipped by 3 bases and J by 3 bases, with 11 bases between them. CDR3 size: 14 residues. Germline CDR1 KGHDR, CDR2 SFDVKD.

This clonotype has only a few counts. The rearrangement uses TRBV5-6 and TRBJ2-1; tentatively, D is TRBD2 (5 bases). The V and J ends lost 1 base and 9 bases respectively, with 23 bases between them. Per germline, CDR1 SGHDT and CDR2 YYEEEE. This CDR3 has 17 amino acids. The CDR3 nucleotides read TGTGCCAGCAGCTTGCGAACCGGGTATGACTATGCCGCTGAGCAGTTCTTC. Translated: CASSLRTGYDYAAEQFF.

This clonotype was counted at least ten times. This rearrangement joins TRBV2 to TRBJ2-2; a possible D gene is TRBD1 (6 bases). Germline V CDR1 and CDR2: SNHLY, FYNNEI. The CDR3 sequence is 14 residues long. Trimming pared 3 bases from V and 4 bases from J, leaving 9 bases between. CDR3 DNA: TGTGCCAGCAGTGAGGCAGGGGTCACCGGGGAGCTGTTTTTT. This translates into CASSEAGVTGELFF.

The chain joins TRBV27 to TRBJ2-2, with D tentatively TRBD1 or TRBD2 (5 bases each). V was clipped by 8 bases and J by 4 bases, with 14 bases between them. Germline CDR1 MNHEY, CDR2 SMNVEV (reference sequence). This CDR3 is built from 14 residues. The CDR3 region has the DNA TGTGCCAGCCCCCGCCTGGGGGTCACCGGGGAGCTGTTTTTT. As protein: CASPRLGVTGELFF.

This chain links TRBV29-1 with TRBJ2-7, with TRBD1 identical over 8 bases. V lost 0 bases to trimming and J lost 0 bases; unmatched junction nucleotides: 4. There are 15 residues in the CDR3. Germline assignment: CDR1 SQVTM and CDR2 ANQGSEA. CDR3 coding DNA: TGCAGCGTTGAAGATTGGACAGGGAGCTCCTACGAGCAGTACTTC. This sequence encodes CSVEDWTGSSYEQYF.

This clonotype was seen repeatedly, ten times or more. This chain links TRBV12-3 or TRBV12-4 with TRBJ1-1, with D unresolved. The germline V and J ends were trimmed by 2 bases and 4 bases, with 11 bases remaining between them. The CDR3 sequence is 14 residues long. The CDR3 reads CASSLLRVGTEAFF. CDR3 DNA sequence: TGTGCCAGCAGTTTACTCCGCGTTGGCACTGAAGCTTTCTTT.

In its sample, this clonotype was seen a few times. This chain links TRBV5-1 with TRBJ1-4; perhaps TRBD1 as D (6 bases). The V end lost 2 bases, the J end lost 3 bases, and 8 bases lay between the germline ends. This CDR3 is built from 14 residues. CDR1 is SGHRS and CDR2 is YFSETQ in the germline V gene. CDR3 coding DNA: TGCGCCAGCAGCTTAGGACAGCCTAATGAAAAACTGTTTTTT. Protein sequence: CASSLGQPNEKLFF.

This clonotype was picked up many times. The rearrangement uses TRBV7-9 and TRBJ2-7, with TRBD1 matching over 7 bases. The CDR3 loop spans 15 amino acids. Trimming removed 5 bases from V and 6 bases from J; junction bases left unmatched: 13. Germline-derived CDR1 and CDR2 are SEHNR and FQNEAQ (reference sequence). The CDR3 is CASSTRTGSDSEQYF. CDR3 nucleotides: TGTGCCAGCAGCACGCGGACAGGTTCTGACTCCGAGCAGTACTTC.

This clonotype was recorded a few times. The chain uses TRBV4-3 and TRBJ2-1; 9 positions match TRBD2. Germline CDR1 LGHNA, CDR2 YSLEER. The CDR3 loop spans 16 amino acids. V lost 4 bases, J lost 5 bases, and 9 bases stayed unmatched. CDR3 sequence (DNA): TGCGCCAGCAGCCTTTCCGGGACTAGCAGACACAATGAGCAGTTCTTC. Its protein product is CASSLSGTSRHNEQFF.

A few counts support this clonotype. The chain has TRBV4-3 and TRBJ1-2, with a weak D call TRBD1 (5 bases). From germline, CDR1 is LGHNA and CDR2 YSLEER. The CDR3 contains 16 residues. The ends were cut back, 0 bases at V and 6 bases at J, with 17 bases in the middle. Written as DNA, the CDR3 is TGCGCCAGCAGCCAAGATGGGGGAGTTCTGGTGGATGGCTACACCTTC. Translated: CASSQDGGVLVDGYTF.

This clonotype was seen many times. This sequence joins TRBV6-1 and TRBJ2-7, with 7 bases fitting TRBD2. With 5 bases clipped from V and 0 bases from J, the junction kept 13 bases outside the gene matches. Germline loops: CDR1 MNHNS, CDR2 SASEGT. The CDR3 is 17 residues long. The CDR3 here is CASSPEVLADYSYEQYF. The CDR3, as DNA: TGTGCCAGCAGTCCCGAGGTCCTAGCGGATTACTCCTACGAGCAGTACTTC.

The rearrangement links TRBV6-1 to TRBJ2-2, with D perhaps matching TRBD2 (5 bases). The CDR3 is 14 amino acids. Germline CDR1 is MNHNS and CDR2 is SASEGT. V gave up 5 bases and J gave up 3 bases, with 10 bases separating them. The DNA of the CDR3 is TGTGCCAGCAGTCCTTCTAGCTACACCGGGGAGCTGTTTTTT. This gives the protein CASSPSSYTGELFF.

The genes are TRBV29-1 and TRBJ1-1; tentatively, D is TRBD1 (5 bases). V was pared by 2 bases and J by 7 bases, with 11 bases between. CDR3 length: 12 residues. Germline CDR1 is SQVTM and CDR2 is ANQGSEA. CDR3: CSVEQAGGEAFF. Written as DNA, the CDR3 is TGCAGCGTTGAACAGGCTGGGGGTGAAGCTTTCTTT.

This clonotype was seen ten or more times. The CDR3 here is CASSYSNSGELFF. In nucleotides, the CDR3 is TGTGCCAGCAGTTACTCTAACTCCGGGGAGCTGTTTTTT. The V gene is TRBV6-2 or TRBV6-3, the J gene TRBJ2-2; D is unclear. V lost 0 bases, J lost 6 bases, and 5 bases lay in between. The CDR3 loop spans 13 amino acids. Germline lookup yields CDR1 MNHEY and CDR2 SVGEGT.

This clonotype was detected only a few times. The chain employs TRBV20-1 and TRBJ2-7, with unresolved D. CDR1 is DFQATT and CDR2 is SNEGSKA in the germline V gene (reference sequence). The CDR3 is made up of 13 amino acids. Trimming stripped 3 bases from V and 4 bases from J, with 13 bases between. CDR3 DNA sequence: TGCAGTGCTAGCCCCCTTAAACTTTACGAGCAGTACTTC. The encoded protein is CSASPLKLYEQYF.

This clonotype has a count of ten or more. The genes are TRBV20-1 and TRBJ2-5; TRBD2 matches at 9 bases. The germline V gene has CDR1 DFQATT and CDR2 SNEGSKA (reference sequence). There are 15 residues in the CDR3. Trimming cost V 3 bases and J 4 bases; bases outside gene matches: 9. CDR3 region: CSARAPGTSIETQYF. The CDR3 DNA follows: TGCAGTGCTAGGGCCCCCGGGACTAGCATAGAGACCCAGTACTTC.

As regards this clonotype: A much larger clone lies a single base off, so this may be a read error. The V call is TRBV4-1, the J call TRBJ1-1; maybe TRBD1 (6 bases). The V gene's germline CDR1 is MGHRA and CDR2 YSYEKL. The CDR3 spans 15 residues. Here the CDR3 reads CASSQVVGTRLEGFF. The DNA for the CDR3 is TGCGCCAGCAGCCAAGTGGTGGGGACACGGCTTGAAGGTTTCTTT.

In its sample, this clonotype was seen a few times. This chain uses TRBV5-5 with TRBJ2-5, with 8 nucleotides matching TRBD2. From germline, CDR1 is SGHKS and CDR2 YYEKEE (reference sequence). The CDR3 has 14 amino acids. V trimming: 4 bases; J trimming: 5 bases; junction bases outside the gene matches: 7. The CDR3 DNA is TGTGCCAGCAGCCCGGAAGGGACTAGGGAGACCCAGTACTTC. Protein: CASSPEGTRETQYF.

This clonotype was recorded a few times. The chain links TRBV20-1 to TRBJ2-2; 15 positions agree with TRBD2. V shed 5 bases, J shed 0 bases, and the junction held 10 bases outside the gene matches. This CDR3 spans 19 amino acids. The V gene's germline CDR1 is DFQATT and CDR2 SNEGSKA (reference sequence). CDR3 sequence: CSARSLGLAGGANTGELFF. The CDR3 DNA is TGCAGTGCTCGTTCTTTAGGACTAGCGGGAGGGGCGAACACCGGGGAGCTGTTTTTT.

This clonotype was detected many times. The chain uses TRBV2 and TRBJ1-2, with D tentatively TRBD1 (5 bases). The CDR3 covers 14 residues. V was trimmed by 6 bases and J by 4 bases, leaving 15 bases between them. Germline CDR1 is SNHLY and CDR2 is FYNNEI. The CDR3 sequence is CASRNPGTVYGYTF. CDR3 sequence (DNA): TGTGCCAGCAGGAATCCCGGGACCGTCTATGGCTACACCTTC.

This chain joins TRBV5-5 and TRBJ1-5; possible D gene TRBD1, 5 bases. The CDR3 loop spans 14 amino acids. The V end was cut by 4 bases, the J end by 4 bases, with 12 bases between. Germline CDR1 and CDR2: SGHKS and YYEKEE (reference sequence). The CDR3 DNA reads as TGTGCCAGCAGCCGGGACTTCACGAATCAGCCCCAGCATTTT. It encodes CASSRDFTNQPQHF.

At least ten counts were recorded for this clonotype. The J gene is TRBJ1-2, the V gene TRBV2; possibly TRBD1 for D (5 bases). Trimming removed 6 bases at V and 1 base at J, with 9 bases between. The CDR3 totals 13 residues. Germline V gene lookup returns CDR1 SNHLY and CDR2 FYNNEI. The chain's CDR3 is CASREGSNYGYTF. For the CDR3, the DNA is TGTGCCAGCAGGGAGGGGAGTAACTATGGCTACACCTTC.

CDR3 in DNA: TGCGCCAGCAGGGCGGGAGGGCCGGTCGAGCAGTACTTC. As protein: CASRAGGPVEQYF. V gene TRBV10-2 combines with J gene TRBJ2-7, with 9 bases matching TRBD2. CDR1 is WSHSY and CDR2 is SAAADI in the germline V gene. The CDR3 is 13 residues long. J gave up 6 bases and V 6 bases, and 6 bases lay outside the gene matches.

Ten or more counts support this clonotype. The V call is TRBV7-9, the J call TRBJ2-5; a possible D gene is TRBD2 (6 bases). V lost 1 base to trimming and J lost 2 bases, with 11 bases between them. The CDR3 sequence is 15 residues long. CDR1 SEHNR and CDR2 FQNEAQ come from the germline V gene (reference sequence). The CDR3 region has the DNA TGTGCCAGCAGCTTAGTGAGGGACTTTCAAGAGACCCAGTACTTC. Amino acid sequence: CASSLVRDFQETQYF.